This T cell receptor (beta chain) came from a study of vaccination and CD4 T cells after COVID-19. Study summary: All convalescent patients were nasal swab PCR positive for SARS-CoV-2; about 9 had mild and one severe disease.

Treatment here: roughly nine-day PBMC culture with coronavirus spike peptide pools or control peptides (ViraFEST assay). The germline gives CDR1 KGHSH, CDR2 LQKENI. The V end was cut by 3 bases, the J end by 2 bases, with 13 bases between. The CDR3 is made up of 15 amino acids. The Oncomine TCR Beta short-read assay was applied to DNA of cultured CD4+ T cells. TCRdb independently ran MiXCR on the PCR reads; one entry per CDR3 protein. The table has 15,000 or so distinct CDR3 sequences, 55% to 75% seen once. As concerns this clonotype: Its antigen is undetermined.

This clonotype was sampled from a human donor who had recovered from COVID-19. Sequenced: CD4+ T cells from blood, cultured in vitro. The chain joins TRBV18 to TRBJ2-5; weak D call: TRBD1 (6 bases). The CDR3 here is CASSPGFTGQETQYF. Written as DNA, the CDR3 is TGTGCCAGCTCACCTGGCTTTACAGGGCAAGAGACCCAGTACTTC.